The 11 T cell receptor beta chains in this list originate from one sample, sequenced in a study of blood T cell repertoires in COVID-19. Assay: immunoSEQ multiplex PCR; the TCRdb copy retains only in-frame clones and omits some. Of some 300,000 clones in the sample, around 84% were seen once. The specimen sequenced was PBMCs or T cells enriched from blood (not recorded which). Every receptor here comes from a man aged 30-40 years who had recovered from COVID-19.

This sequence joins TRBV20-1 and TRBJ1-5; TRBD1 aligns across 9 bases. The CDR3 spans 14 residues. The germline CDR1 and CDR2 sequences are DFQATT and SNEGSKA (reference sequence). V gave up 6 bases and J gave up 2 bases; unmatched junction bases: 5. The CDR3 loop reads CSASGDRGNQPQHF. CDR3 coding DNA: TGCAGTGCCAGTGGGGACAGGGGCAATCAGCCCCAGCATTTT.

The chain's CDR3 is CAWSAQINTIYF. The DNA for the CDR3 is TGTGCCTGGAGCGCACAGATAAACACCATATATTTT. The rearrangement uses TRBV30 and TRBJ1-3, with D hard to call. Germline assignment: CDR1 GTSNPN and CDR2 SVGIG (reference sequence). This CDR3 is 12 amino acids long. Trimming removed 3 bases at V and 6 bases at J, with 9 bases between.

The rearrangement uses TRBV27 and TRBJ2-7; D is perhaps TRBD2 (6 bases). CDR1 and CDR2 (germline): MNHEY, SMNVEV (reference sequence). V lost 6 bases and J 3 bases, leaving 18 bases between the germline ends. The CDR3 is 15 amino acids. CDR3 DNA: TGTGCCAGCAGCGCCGGGACTCCTTTAGGCTACGAGCAGTACTTC. It encodes CASSAGTPLGYEQYF.

The chain carries TRBV5-1 and TRBJ1-2; the D is unclear. The germline V gene encodes CDR1 SGHRS and CDR2 YFSETQ. The V gene lost 0 bases and the J gene lost 6 bases, with 12 bases spanning the gap. CDR3 size: 14 residues. CDR3 nucleotide sequence: TGCGCCAGCAGCTTGGATCGACAAGGCCATGGCTACACCTTC. Translated: CASSLDRQGHGYTF.

The CDR3 nucleotides are TGTGCCAGCAGCTTTACTACATACAATGAGCAGTTCTTC. This gives the protein CASSFTTYNEQFF. V usage is TRBV3-1 (or the pseudogene TRBV3-2) and J usage is TRBJ2-1; D is unclear. Germline V gives CDR1 LGHDT, CDR2 YNNKEL (reference sequence). The CDR3 is made up of 13 amino acids. V lost 5 bases and J 4 bases, leaving 9 bases between the germline ends.

This sequence joins TRBV30 and TRBJ2-5; 9 bases map to TRBD2. Germline V gene lookup returns CDR1 GTSNPN and CDR2 SVGIG (reference sequence). This CDR3 is 15 amino acids long. Losses at the gene ends were 1 base for V and 4 bases for J; bases not matched to a gene: 7. The CDR3 DNA reads as TGTGCCTGGAGTGCGGGAATAGCGGGAGTAGAGACCCAGTACTTC. Protein product: CAWSAGIAGVETQYF.

V usage is TRBV6-5 and J usage is TRBJ2-1, with TRBD2 matching over 8 bases. The junction had 7 bases not matched to a gene; V was cut back by 2 bases and J by 7 bases. Germline CDR1 reads MNHEY; CDR2 reads SVGAGI. The CDR3 runs 15 residues. The CDR3 coding sequence is TGTGCCAGCAGTTACGTGGCGGGAGGAAGGAATGAGCAGTTCTTC. Translated: CASSYVAGGRNEQFF.

The chain links TRBV29-1 to TRBJ2-2; 11 nucleotides match TRBD1. This CDR3 comprises 13 residues. The V gene's germline CDR1 is SQVTM and CDR2 ANQGSEA. V gave up 7 bases and J gave up 6 bases; unmatched junction bases: 4. The CDR3 region is CSAGDRGAGELFF. The CDR3 coding sequence is TGCAGCGCGGGGGACAGGGGGGCCGGGGAGCTGTTTTTT.

The genes are TRBV24-1 and TRBJ1-2; 9 bases fit TRBD1. The CDR3 contains 18 residues. Germline V gives CDR1 KGHDR, CDR2 SFDVKD. V was clipped by 3 bases and J by 8 bases; unmatched bases: 18. CDR3 amino acids: CATSDDRDRALSNGGYTF. The CDR3 nucleotides read TGTGCCACCAGTGATGACCGGGACAGGGCCTTATCTAACGGGGGCTACACCTTC.

J is TRBJ2-5 and V is TRBV3-1 (or the pseudogene TRBV3-2); possibly TRBD2 for D (5 bases). The CDR3 consists of 15 residues. The germline CDR1 and CDR2 sequences are LGHDT and YNNKEL (reference sequence). Trimming took off 0 bases at V and 6 bases at J, with 14 bases between the two ends. In DNA, the CDR3 is TGTGCCAGCAGCCAAGATCTACTAGTAGTCCAGACCCAGTACTTC. Translation gives CASSQDLLVVQTQYF.

J is TRBJ2-7 and V is TRBV10-2; 8 bases match TRBD2. The CDR3 covers 13 residues. CDR1 is WSHSY and CDR2 is SAAADI in the germline V gene. Losses at the gene ends were 6 bases for V and 3 bases for J; bases not matched to a gene: 4. CDR3 sequence: CASRHTSGYEQYF. The CDR3 nucleotides read TGCGCCAGCAGACACACTAGCGGCTACGAGCAGTACTTC.